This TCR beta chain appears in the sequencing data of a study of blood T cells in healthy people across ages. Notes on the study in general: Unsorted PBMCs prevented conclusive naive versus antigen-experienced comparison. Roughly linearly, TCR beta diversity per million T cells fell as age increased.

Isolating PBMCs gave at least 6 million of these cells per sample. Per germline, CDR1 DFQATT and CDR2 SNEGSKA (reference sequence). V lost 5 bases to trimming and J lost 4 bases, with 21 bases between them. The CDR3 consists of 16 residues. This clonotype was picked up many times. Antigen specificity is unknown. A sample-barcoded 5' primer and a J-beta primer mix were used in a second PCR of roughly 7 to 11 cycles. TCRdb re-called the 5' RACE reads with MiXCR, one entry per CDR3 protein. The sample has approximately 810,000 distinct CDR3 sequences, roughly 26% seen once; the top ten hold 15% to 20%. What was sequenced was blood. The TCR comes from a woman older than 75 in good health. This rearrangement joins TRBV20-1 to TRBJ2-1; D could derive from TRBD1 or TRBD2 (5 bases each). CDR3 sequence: CSASDGRGPAYNEQFF. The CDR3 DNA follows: TGCAGTGCTTCCGACGGTCGGGGCCCGGCTTACAATGAGCAGTTCTTC.